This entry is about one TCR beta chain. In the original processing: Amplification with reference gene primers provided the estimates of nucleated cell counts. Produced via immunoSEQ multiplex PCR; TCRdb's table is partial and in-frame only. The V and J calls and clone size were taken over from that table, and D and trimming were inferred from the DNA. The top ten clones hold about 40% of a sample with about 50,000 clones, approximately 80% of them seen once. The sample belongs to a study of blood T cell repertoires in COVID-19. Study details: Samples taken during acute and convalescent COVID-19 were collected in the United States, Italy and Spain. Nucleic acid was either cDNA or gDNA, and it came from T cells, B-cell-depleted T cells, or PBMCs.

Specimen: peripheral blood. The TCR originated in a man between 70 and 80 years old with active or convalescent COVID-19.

The chain's CDR3 is CASSMPPGNNSPLHF. The DNA of the CDR3 is TGTGCCAGTAGTATGCCCCCGGGAAACAATTCACCCCTCCACTTT. The gene calls are TRBV19 and TRBJ1-6; D is ambiguous. The germline V and J ends were trimmed by 3 bases and 7 bases, with 13 bases remaining between them. The germline CDR1 and CDR2 sequences are LNHDA and SQIVND (reference sequence). This CDR3 has 15 residues.